The sample holds many counts of the clone carrying this TCR beta chain. Its cognate antigen is unknown. V lost 5 bases, J lost 4 bases, and 15 bases lay in between. Germline V gene sequence: CDR1 SGHTA, CDR2 FQGNSA. The CDR3 runs to 14 residues. TCRdb reprocessed the RACE reads via MiXCR and lists one record per CDR3 protein. The sample lists approximately 82,000 distinct CDR3 sequences; 12% were seen once. Time point of the sample: patch test 1, 2 weeks after DPC sensitization. Treatment indicated: therapeutic diphenylcyclopropenone sensitization with weekly scalp DPC. These data are taken from a study of human T cells and chemical hapten exposure. Study results and limitations: DPC sensitization left the count of TCRs above 1 in 1000 unchanged.

The chain uses TRBV7-2 and TRBJ2-7, with D perhaps TRBD1 (5 bases). The sequenced sample was whole blood, obtained in connection with sensitization to the hapten diphenylcyclopropenone (DPC). This TCR came from an older woman with alopecia areata. Some clones in this sample may be carry-over from other donors' samples. This CDR3 is CASSLDEGVYEQYF. The CDR3 DNA reads as TGTGCCAGCAGCCTAGACGAAGGGGTATACGAGCAGTACTTC.